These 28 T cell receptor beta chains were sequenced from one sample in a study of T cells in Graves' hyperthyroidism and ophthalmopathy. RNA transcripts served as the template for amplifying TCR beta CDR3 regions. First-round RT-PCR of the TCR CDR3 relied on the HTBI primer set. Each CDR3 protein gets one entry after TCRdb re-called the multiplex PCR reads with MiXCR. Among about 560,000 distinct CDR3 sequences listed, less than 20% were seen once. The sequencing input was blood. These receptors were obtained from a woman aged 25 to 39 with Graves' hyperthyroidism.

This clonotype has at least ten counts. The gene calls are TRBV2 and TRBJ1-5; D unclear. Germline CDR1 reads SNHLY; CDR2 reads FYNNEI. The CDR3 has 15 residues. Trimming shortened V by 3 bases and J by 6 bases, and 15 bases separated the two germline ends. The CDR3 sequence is CASSETTRKLQPQHF. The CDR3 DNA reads TGTGCCAGCAGTGAGACCACCAGAAAGCTTCAGCCCCAGCATTTT.

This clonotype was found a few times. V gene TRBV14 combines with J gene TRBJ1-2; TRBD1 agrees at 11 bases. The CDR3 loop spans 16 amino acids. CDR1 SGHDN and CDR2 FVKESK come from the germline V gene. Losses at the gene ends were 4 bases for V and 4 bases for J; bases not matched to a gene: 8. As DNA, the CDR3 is TGTGCCAGCAGCCCTAGATCCGGGACAGGGGGCTATGGCTACACCTTC. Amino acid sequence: CASSPRSGTGGYGYTF. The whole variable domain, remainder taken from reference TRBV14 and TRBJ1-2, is EAGVTQFPSHSVIEKGQTVTLRCDPISGHDNLYWYRRVMGKEIKFLLHFVKESKQDESGMPNNRFLAERTGGTYSTLKVQPAELEDSGVYFCASSPRSGTGGYGYTFGSGTRLTVV.

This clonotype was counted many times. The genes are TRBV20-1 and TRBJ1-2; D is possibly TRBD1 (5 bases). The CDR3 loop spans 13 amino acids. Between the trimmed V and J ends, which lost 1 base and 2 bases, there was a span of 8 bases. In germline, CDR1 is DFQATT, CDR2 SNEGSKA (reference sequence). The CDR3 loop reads CSARVGHNYGYTF. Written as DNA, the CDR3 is TGCAGTGCTAGAGTCGGACACAACTATGGCTACACCTTC.

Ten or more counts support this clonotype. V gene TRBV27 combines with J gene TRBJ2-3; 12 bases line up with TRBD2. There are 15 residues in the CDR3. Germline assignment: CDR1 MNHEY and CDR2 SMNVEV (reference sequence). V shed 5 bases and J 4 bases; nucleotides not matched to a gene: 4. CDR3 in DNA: TGTGCCAGCAGTCGGACTAGCGGGAACTCAGATACGCAGTATTTT. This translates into CASSRTSGNSDTQYF.

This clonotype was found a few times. The CDR3, as DNA: TGTGCCAGCAGCTTGCTCCGGGACAGGGGCGTGCAAGCTTTCTTT. Translation gives CASSLLRDRGVQAFF. The gene calls are TRBV5-5 and TRBJ1-1, with 10 bases lining up with TRBD1. This CDR3 region has 15 residues. Germline V gene sequence: CDR1 SGHKS, CDR2 YYEKEE (reference sequence). V shed 1 base, J shed 9 bases, and the junction held 9 bases outside the gene matches.

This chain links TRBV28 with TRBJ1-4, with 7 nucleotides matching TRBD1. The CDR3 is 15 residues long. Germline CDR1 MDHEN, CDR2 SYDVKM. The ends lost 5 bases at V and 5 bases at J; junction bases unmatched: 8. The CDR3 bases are TGTGCCAGCAGTCCGGGCCCACAGGGGAATGAAAAACTGTTTTTT. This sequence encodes CASSPGPQGNEKLFF.

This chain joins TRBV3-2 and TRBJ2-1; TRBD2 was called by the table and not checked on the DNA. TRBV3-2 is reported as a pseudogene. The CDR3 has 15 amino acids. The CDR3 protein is CASSPGLAYYDEQFF. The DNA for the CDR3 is TGTGCCAGCAGCCCCGGACTAGCATACTACGATGAGCAGTTCTTC.

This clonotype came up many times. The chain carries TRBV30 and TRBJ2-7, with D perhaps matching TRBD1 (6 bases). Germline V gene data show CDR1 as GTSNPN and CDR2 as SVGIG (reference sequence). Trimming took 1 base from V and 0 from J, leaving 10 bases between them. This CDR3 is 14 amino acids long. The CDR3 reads CAWSGGTISYEQYF. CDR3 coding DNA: TGTGCCTGGAGTGGAGGGACAATCTCCTACGAGCAGTACTTC. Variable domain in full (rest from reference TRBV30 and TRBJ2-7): SQTIHQWPATLVQPVGSPLSLECTVEGTSNPNLYWYRQAAGRGLQLLFYSVGIGQISSEVPQNLSASRPQDRQFILSSKKLLLSDSGFYLCAWSGGTISYEQYFGPGTRLTVT.

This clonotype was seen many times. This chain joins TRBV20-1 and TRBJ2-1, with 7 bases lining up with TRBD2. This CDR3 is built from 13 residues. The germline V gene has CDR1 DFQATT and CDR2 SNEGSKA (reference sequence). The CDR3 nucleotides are TGCAGCGCTTCTAGCGGCCCCTACAATGAGCAGTTCTTC. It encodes CSASSGPYNEQFF.

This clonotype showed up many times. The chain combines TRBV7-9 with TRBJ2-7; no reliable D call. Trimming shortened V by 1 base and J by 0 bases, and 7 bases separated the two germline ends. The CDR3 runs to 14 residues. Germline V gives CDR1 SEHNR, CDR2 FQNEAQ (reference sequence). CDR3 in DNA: TGTGCCAGCAGCTTAGGACATGTCTCCTACGAGCAGTACTTC. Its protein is CASSLGHVSYEQYF.

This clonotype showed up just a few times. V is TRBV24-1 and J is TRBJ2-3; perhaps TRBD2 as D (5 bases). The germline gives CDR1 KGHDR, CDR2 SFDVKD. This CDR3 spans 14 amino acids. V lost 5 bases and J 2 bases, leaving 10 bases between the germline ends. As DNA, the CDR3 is TGTGCCACCAGTGCTGCGGGTGCCACAGATACGCAGTATTTT. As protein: CATSAAGATDTQYF.

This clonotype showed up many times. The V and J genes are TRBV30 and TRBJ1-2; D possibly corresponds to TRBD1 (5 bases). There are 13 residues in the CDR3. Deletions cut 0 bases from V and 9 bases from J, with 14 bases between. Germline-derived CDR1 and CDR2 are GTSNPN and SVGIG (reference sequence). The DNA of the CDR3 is TGTGCCTGGAGTGTCGTCGGCGGGGCGAGCTACACCTTC. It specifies CAWSVVGGASYTF.

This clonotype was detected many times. The CDR3 bases are TGTGCCTGCACTAACCTCTATGGCTACACCTTC. Its protein is CACTNLYGYTF. This chain joins TRBV30 and TRBJ1-2, with D unclear. Trimming removed 6 bases from V and 4 bases from J, with 9 bases in between. CDR1 is GTSNPN and CDR2 is SVGIG in the germline V gene (reference sequence). This CDR3 comprises 11 residues.

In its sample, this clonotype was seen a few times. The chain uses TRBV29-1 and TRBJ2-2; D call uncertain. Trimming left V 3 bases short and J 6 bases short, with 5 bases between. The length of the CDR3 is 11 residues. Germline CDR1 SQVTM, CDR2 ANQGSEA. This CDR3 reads CSVERSGELFF. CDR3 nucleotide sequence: TGCAGCGTTGAGAGATCCGGGGAGCTGTTTTTT.

Written as DNA, the CDR3 is TGTGCCAGCTCACCACCCAGTAATAATTCACCCCTCCACTTT. It is translated as CASSPPSNNSPLHF. J is TRBJ1-6 and V is TRBV18; D unclear. The germline V and J ends were trimmed by 0 bases and 5 bases, with 5 bases remaining between them. The CDR3 totals 14 residues. The V gene's germline CDR1 is KGHSH and CDR2 LQKENI.

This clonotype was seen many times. CDR3 DNA sequence: TGCAGCGCGGAGACAGGGTTTAGCGAGCAGTACTTC. This gives the protein CSAETGFSEQYF. V is TRBV29-1 and J is TRBJ2-7; 7 bases align to TRBD1. Germline V gene lookup returns CDR1 SQVTM and CDR2 ANQGSEA. Losses at the gene ends were 7 bases for V and 6 bases for J; bases not matched to a gene: 9. CDR3 length: 12 amino acids.

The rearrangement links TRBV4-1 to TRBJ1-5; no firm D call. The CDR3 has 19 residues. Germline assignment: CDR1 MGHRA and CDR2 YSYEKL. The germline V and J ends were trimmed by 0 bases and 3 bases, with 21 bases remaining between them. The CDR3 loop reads CASSQDSFRAKSDNQPQHF. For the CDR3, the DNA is TGCGCCAGCAGCCAAGATTCATTTAGGGCCAAGTCGGACAATCAGCCCCAGCATTTT.

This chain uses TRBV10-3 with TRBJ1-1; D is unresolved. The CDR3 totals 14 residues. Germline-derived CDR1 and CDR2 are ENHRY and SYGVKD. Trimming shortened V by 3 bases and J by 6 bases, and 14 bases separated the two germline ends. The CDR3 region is CAISDSTKEAEAFF. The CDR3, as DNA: TGTGCCATCAGTGACTCGACGAAGGAGGCTGAAGCTTTCTTT.

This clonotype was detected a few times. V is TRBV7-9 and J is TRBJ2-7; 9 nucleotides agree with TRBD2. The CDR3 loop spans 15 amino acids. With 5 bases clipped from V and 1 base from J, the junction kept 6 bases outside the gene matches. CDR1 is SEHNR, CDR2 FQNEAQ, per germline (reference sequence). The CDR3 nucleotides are TGTGCCAGCAGCACTCCTAGCGGGGTGTCCTACGAGCAGTACTTC. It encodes CASSTPSGVSYEQYF. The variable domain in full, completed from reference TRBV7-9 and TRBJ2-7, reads DTGVSQNPRHKITKRGQNVTFRCDPISEHNRLYWYRQTLGQGPEFLTYFQNEAQLEKSRLLSDRFSAERPKGSFSTLEIQRTEQGDSAMYLCASSTPSGVSYEQYFGPGTRLTVT.

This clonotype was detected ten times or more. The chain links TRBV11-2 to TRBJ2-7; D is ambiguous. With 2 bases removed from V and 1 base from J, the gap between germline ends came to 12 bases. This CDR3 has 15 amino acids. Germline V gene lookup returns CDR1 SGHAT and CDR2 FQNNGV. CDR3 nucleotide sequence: TGTGCCAGCAGCTTAACCCCGGCCCCTTCCTACGAGCAGTACTTC. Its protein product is CASSLTPAPSYEQYF.

The chain's CDR3 is CSAISSVGPGGYTF. Written as DNA, the CDR3 is TGCAGTGCTATTAGTAGCGTGGGGCCTGGTGGCTACACCTTC. The V gene is TRBV20-1, the J gene TRBJ1-2; possible D gene TRBD1, 5 bases. This CDR3 region has 14 residues. Germline CDR1 reads DFQATT; CDR2 reads SNEGSKA (reference sequence). The germline V and J ends were trimmed by 4 bases and 7 bases, with 19 bases remaining between them.

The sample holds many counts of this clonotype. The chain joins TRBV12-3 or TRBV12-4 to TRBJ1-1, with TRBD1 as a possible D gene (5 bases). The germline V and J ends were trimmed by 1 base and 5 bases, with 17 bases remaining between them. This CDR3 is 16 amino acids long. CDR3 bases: TGTGCCAGCAGTTTAGTGGGGGGGGGGATTGGGACTGAAGCTTTCTTT. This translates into CASSLVGGGIGTEAFF.

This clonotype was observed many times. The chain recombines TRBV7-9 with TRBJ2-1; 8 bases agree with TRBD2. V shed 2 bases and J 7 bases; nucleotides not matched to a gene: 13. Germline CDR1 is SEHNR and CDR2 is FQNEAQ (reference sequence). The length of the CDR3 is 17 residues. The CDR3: CASSLTLPSGSGNEQFF. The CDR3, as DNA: TGTGCCAGCAGCTTAACCCTCCCAAGCGGGAGTGGGAATGAGCAGTTCTTC.

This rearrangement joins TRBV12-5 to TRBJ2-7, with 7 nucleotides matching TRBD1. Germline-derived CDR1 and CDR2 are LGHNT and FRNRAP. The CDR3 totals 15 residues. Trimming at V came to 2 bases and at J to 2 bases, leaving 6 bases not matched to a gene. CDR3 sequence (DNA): TGTGCTAGTGGTTTGAAACAGGGGATAACCTACGAGCAGTACTTC. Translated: CASGLKQGITYEQYF.

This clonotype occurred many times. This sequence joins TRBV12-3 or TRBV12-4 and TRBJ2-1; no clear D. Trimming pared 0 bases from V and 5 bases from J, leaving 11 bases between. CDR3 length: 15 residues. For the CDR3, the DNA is TGTGCCAGCAGTTTAGCAGGGCCCCTGGACAATGAGCAGTTCTTC. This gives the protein CASSLAGPLDNEQFF.

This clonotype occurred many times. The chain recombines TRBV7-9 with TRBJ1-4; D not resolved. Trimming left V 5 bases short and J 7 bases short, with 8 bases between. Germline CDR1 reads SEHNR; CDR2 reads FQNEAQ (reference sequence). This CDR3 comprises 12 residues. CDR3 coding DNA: TGTGCCAGCAGCGACGTTGGTGAAAAACTGTTTTTT. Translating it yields CASSDVGEKLFF.

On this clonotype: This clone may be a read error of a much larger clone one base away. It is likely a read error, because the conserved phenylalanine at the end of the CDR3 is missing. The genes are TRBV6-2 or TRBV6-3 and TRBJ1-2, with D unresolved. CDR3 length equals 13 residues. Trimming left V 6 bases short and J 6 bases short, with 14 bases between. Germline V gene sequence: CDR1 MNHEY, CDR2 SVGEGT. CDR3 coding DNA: TGTGCCAGCAGACAACAGTTCGTCCATGGCTACACCGTC. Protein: CASRQQFVHGYTV.

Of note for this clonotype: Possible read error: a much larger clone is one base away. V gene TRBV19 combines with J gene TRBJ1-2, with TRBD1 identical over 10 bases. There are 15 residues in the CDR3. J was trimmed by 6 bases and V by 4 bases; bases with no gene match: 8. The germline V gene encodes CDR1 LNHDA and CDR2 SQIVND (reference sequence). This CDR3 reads CASSKDPTGGHGYTF. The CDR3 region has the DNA TGTGCCAGTAGTAAAGATCCGACAGGGGGCCATGGCTACACCTTC.